This entry concerns a single T cell receptor (beta chain). Antigen: not known. The sample is drawn from a study of cytomegalovirus exposure and HLA in healthy donors. J was trimmed by 3 bases and V by 2 bases; bases with no gene match: 6. Germline loops: CDR1 SGDLS, CDR2 YYNGEE. There are 15 residues in the CDR3. Findings and caveats of the study: There was a cluster of highly shared sequence variants that was likely a sequencing artifact.

Amplification used 60 Vbeta primers and 13 Jbeta primers. This table comes from immunoSEQ multiplex PCR, and its TCRdb copy is limited to in-frame clones, with some not included. The sample lists roughly 140,000 clones; nearly 80% were seen once. This receptor was identified in a man aged 40-55 years in good health and CMV-seropositive. Sequenced sample: PBMCs. The rearrangement joins TRBV9 to TRBJ1-2; 8 bases line up with TRBD1. The CDR3 sequence: CASSVAETGDYGYTF. The CDR3 nucleotides are TGTGCCAGCAGCGTCGCAGAGACAGGGGACTATGGCTACACCTTC.